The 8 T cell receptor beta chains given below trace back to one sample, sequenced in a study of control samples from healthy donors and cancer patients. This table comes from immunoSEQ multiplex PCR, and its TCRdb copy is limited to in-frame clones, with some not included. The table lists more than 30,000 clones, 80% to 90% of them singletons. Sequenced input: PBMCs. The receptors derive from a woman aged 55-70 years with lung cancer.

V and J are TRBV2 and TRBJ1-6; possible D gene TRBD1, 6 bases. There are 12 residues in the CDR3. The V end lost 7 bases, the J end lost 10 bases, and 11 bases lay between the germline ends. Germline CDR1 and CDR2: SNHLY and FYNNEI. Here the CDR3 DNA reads TGTGCCAGCAACATGGACAGATCACCCCTCCACTTT. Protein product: CASNMDRSPLHF.

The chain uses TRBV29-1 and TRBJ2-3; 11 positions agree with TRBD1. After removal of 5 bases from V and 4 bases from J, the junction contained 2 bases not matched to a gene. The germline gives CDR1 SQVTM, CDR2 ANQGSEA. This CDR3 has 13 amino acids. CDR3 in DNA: TGCAGCGTTCGGACAGGGGGCGCAGATACGCAGTATTTT. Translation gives CSVRTGGADTQYF.

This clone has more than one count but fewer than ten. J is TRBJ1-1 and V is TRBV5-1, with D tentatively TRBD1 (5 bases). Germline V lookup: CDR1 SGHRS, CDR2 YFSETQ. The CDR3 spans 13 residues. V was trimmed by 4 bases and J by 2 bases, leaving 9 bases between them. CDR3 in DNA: TGCGCCAGCAGCCGGGACTTTAACACTGAAGCTTTCTTT. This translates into CASSRDFNTEAFF.

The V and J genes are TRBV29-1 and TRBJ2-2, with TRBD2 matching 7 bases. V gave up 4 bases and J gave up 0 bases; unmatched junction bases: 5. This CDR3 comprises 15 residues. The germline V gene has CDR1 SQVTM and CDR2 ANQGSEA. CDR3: CSVGGTTANTGELFF. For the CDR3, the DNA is TGCAGCGTTGGCGGGACTACCGCGAACACCGGGGAGCTGTTTTTT.

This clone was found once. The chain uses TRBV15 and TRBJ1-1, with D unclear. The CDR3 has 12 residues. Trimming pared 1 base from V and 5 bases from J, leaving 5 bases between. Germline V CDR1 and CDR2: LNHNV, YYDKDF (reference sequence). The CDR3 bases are TGTGCCACCAGCAGAGCCGAAACTGAAGCTTTCTTT. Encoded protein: CATSRAETEAFF.

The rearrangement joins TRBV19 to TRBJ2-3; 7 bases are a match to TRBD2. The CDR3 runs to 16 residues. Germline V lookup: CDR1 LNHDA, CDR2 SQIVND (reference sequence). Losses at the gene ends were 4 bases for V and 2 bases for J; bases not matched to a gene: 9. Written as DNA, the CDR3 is TGTGCCAGTAGTACACTAGCGTCCTATCCCACAGATACGCAGTATTTT. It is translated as CASSTLASYPTDTQYF.

The CDR3 region is CASSRNTEAFF. The CDR3, as DNA: TGTGCCAGCAGTAGGAACACTGAAGCTTTCTTT. V and J are TRBV5-6 and TRBJ1-1; D is unclear. CDR3 size: 11 residues. The germline CDR1 and CDR2 sequences are SGHDT and YYEEEE. Trimming shortened V by 5 bases and J by 1 base, and 3 bases separated the two germline ends.

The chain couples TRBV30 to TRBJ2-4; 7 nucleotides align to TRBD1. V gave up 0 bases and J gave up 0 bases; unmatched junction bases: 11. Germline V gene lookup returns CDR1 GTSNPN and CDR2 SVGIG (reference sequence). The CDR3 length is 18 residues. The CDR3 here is CAWSVKGGGVEAKNIQYF. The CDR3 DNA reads TGTGCCTGGAGTGTAAAAGGGGGCGGCGTAGAAGCCAAAAACATTCAGTACTTC.